This T cell receptor beta chain was sequenced during a study of CD8+ T cells in alopecia areata. Turning to this clone: Other DNA variants within this sample encode the same CDR3.

Investigators isolated RNA and reverse transcribed it into cDNA to act as the sequencing template. The method was immunoSEQ multiplex PCR; TCRdb's version includes in-frame clones alone and lacks a portion of them. The sample holds some 160,000 clones, about two thirds seen once. Germline values: CDR1 SGHAT, CDR2 FQNNGV. This CDR3 is 15 amino acids long. V was clipped by 5 bases and J by 2 bases, with 14 bases between them. The origin of this receptor is a human donor in good health. The source material was CD8+ T cells sorted from blood. The rearrangement uses TRBV11-2 and TRBJ2-3; D remains ambiguous. CDR3 in amino acids: CASSPTFGDTDTQYF. The CDR3, as DNA: TGTGCCAGCAGCCCAACTTTCGGTGACACAGATACGCAGTATTTT. The full variable domain, rest sourced from reference TRBV11-2 and TRBJ2-3, is EAGVAQSPRYKIIEKRQSVAFWCNPISGHATLYWYQQILGQGPKLLIQFQNNGVVDDSQLPKDRFSAERLKGVDSTLKIQPAKLEDSAVYLCASSPTFGDTDTQYFGPGTRLTVL.